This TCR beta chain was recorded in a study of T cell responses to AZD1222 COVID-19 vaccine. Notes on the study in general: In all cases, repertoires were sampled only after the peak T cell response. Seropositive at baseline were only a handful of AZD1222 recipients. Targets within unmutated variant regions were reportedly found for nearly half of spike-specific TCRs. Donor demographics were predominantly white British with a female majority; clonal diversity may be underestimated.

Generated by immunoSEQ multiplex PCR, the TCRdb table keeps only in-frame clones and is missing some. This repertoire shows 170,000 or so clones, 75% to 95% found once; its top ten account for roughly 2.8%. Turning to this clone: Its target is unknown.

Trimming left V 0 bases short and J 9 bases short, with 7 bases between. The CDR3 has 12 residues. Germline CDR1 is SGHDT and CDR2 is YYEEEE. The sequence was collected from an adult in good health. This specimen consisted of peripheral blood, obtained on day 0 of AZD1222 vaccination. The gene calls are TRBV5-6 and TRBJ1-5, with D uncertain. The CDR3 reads CASSLGPWPQHF. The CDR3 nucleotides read TGTGCCAGCAGCTTGGGGCCATGGCCCCAGCATTTT.